Sequencing of this T cell receptor (beta chain) was carried out in a study of blood T cell repertoires in COVID-19 (dated by TCRdb to the early 2020s). In the study overall: The collaborator samples originated in the United States, Italy and Spain and spanned the acute and convalescent phases of COVID-19. The material from the prospective study consisted of cDNA or gDNA derived from T cells, B-cell-depleted T cells, or PBMCs. The dataset comprised deeply sampled blood TCRbeta repertoires from subjects exposed to, actively infected with, or recovered from COVID-19. A freely available public database, intended as a resource for researchers studying the immune response to SARS-CoV-2, is where the repertoires were released. Samples were obtained from the ongoing ImmuneRACE study (first 160 participants) and from 1,254 subjects provided by 6 global collaborators. Nearly every sample came with metadata listing a de-identified subject ID, COVID-19 status, age in years and sex. Where available, HLA class I and class II types were obtained from metadata supplied by the sample provider rather than from assay-based typing. Here is what the overall study found, with its caveats: The amount of clinical and demographic metadata varied by source and participant and was provided uncurated.

Concerning this clone: Its antigen is currently not known. No qualities accompany the bases; no much larger clone lies one base away.

The immunoSEQ Assay, a bias-controlled multiplex PCR, was used to amplify TCRbeta CDR3 regions from genomic DNA. On the authors' methods: Within the assay, amplification of reference gene primers was used to estimate how many nucleated cells each sample contained. To quantify the absolute abundance of each unique TCRbeta CDR3 rearrangement, sequence reads were collapsed and filtered. Productive Simpson clonality was computed per sample as the square root of Simpson's diversity index over productive rearrangements. TCRdb took over this immuneACCESS table, retaining in-frame rearrangements with V and J assigned. Such tables are incomplete; in checked studies, under half of the missing clones stem from an unresolved V gene, and the remainder is unexplained. V and J calls and clone size come straight from that table; D and trimming were deduced from the DNA. In all, the sample holds around 270,000 clones, and roughly 86% of those were seen once. 8.5% to 10% of the sample lies in the top ten.

Another Seattle source contributed samples from volunteer blood donors who had recovered from COVID-19. The collaborating institutions used their own protocols to collect whole blood in K2EDTA tubes. For TCRbeta analysis, collaborators shipped samples in one of three forms: frozen whole blood, isolated PBMCs, or DNA extracted from either of those sample types. This clonotype was sampled from a man between 40 and 49 years old who had recovered from COVID-19. Material: peripheral blood.

The CDR3 region has the sequence CASSEWAISGGTDTQYF. In nucleotide form, the sequence is TGTGCCAGCAGCGAGTGGGCTATTAGCGGGGGCACAGATACGCAGTATTTT. The sequence joins TRBV9 to TRBJ2-3; 8 bases in the junction line up with TRBD2. After removal of 3 bases from V and 1 base from J, the junction retains 10 bases not matched to a gene. For CDR1 and CDR2, the germline V gene lists SGDLS and YYNGEE. The CDR3 holds 17 amino acids from the cysteine to the phenylalanine. Only CDR3 DNA remains: 51 bases, in frame from the first base.